This T cell receptor beta chain derives from a study of OX40 agonist ivuxolimab in advanced cancers. About the research overall: The study enrolled dose-escalation patients with hepatocellular carcinoma, melanoma, renal cell or head and neck cancer. General observations from the study: CD4+ T cells averaged fewer expanded clones than CD8+ T cells.

About this clone: What it binds is not known.

The CDR3 runs to 14 residues. V gave up 4 bases and J gave up 8 bases; unmatched junction bases: 11. Germline V CDR1 and CDR2: SGHNT, YYREEE (reference sequence). Autoimmune disease history or systemic immunosuppression led to patients being barred. Assay: immunoSEQ multiplex PCR; the TCRdb copy retains only in-frame clones and omits some. Of approximately 90,000 clones in the sample, 75% to 95% were seen once. The rearrangement joins TRBV5-4 to TRBJ2-7; 8 bases match TRBD1. The receptor comes from an adult with an advanced solid tumor such as melanoma, head and neck, liver or kidney cancer. The material was CD4+ or CD8+ T cells sorted from blood, obtained in a trial of the OX40 agonist ivuxolimab. The CDR3 bases are TGTGCCAGCAGCCGCGGCGGCCCAGGGGGCAAGCAGTACTTC. This sequence encodes CASSRGGPGGKQYF.